The clone carrying this T cell receptor beta chain was detected ten times or more. Antigen: not known. This entry comes from a study of T-cell reconstitution after alpha-beta-depleted transplantation in children. Trimming pared 8 bases from V and 2 bases from J, leaving 16 bases between. The CDR3 extends over 15 amino acids. The authors prepared the TCRbeta library with unique molecular identifiers. TCRdb recomputed calls from the PCR reads with MiXCR, one row per CDR3 protein. The data show 200,000 to 300,000 distinct CDR3 sequences, about 26% seen once. General study results and limits: Alpha-beta T cells about two months after transplant reportedly derived from several hundred expanded graft clones. At one year after transplant, newly produced T cells mostly accounted for T-cell counts and diversity. For some patients, TCRbeta diversity was high at day 60 because of recipient T cells and thymic progenitors that survived.

The chain links TRBV12-3 or TRBV12-4 to TRBJ2-1; perhaps TRBD2 as D (6 bases). The clonotype was recovered from a girl aged 2 to 9 with Fanconi anemia, due to receive a stem cell transplant. The sequences come from PBMCs, collected before TCRalphabeta/CD19-depleted stem cell transplant. The DNA for the CDR3 is TGTGCCAGCCGACGATTAGCGGCAGCCTACAATGAGCAGTTCTTC. This gives the protein CASRRLAAAYNEQFF.